This T cell receptor (beta chain) was found in a study of cytomegalovirus exposure and HLA in healthy donors. Study-wide findings and caveats: An assumption of roughly uniform sequencing depth across donors underlay the presence/absence analyses.

This clone was found once. Antigen unknown. This PCR relied on a set of 60 Vbeta primers and 13 Jbeta primers. Libraries were prepared by immunoSEQ multiplex PCR; TCRdb keeps only in-frame clonotypes and omits some of them. This repertoire shows around 150,000 clones, 80% to 90% found once; its top ten account for under 7.5%. The CDR3 spans 16 residues. Trimming shortened V by 0 bases and J by 0 bases, and 9 bases separated the two germline ends. Germline V gene lookup returns CDR1 MGHRA and CDR2 YSYEKL. Source material: PBMCs. The rearrangement links TRBV4-1 to TRBJ1-5, with unresolved D. The receptor comes from a middle-aged man in good health and CMV-seropositive. DNA of the CDR3: TGCGCCAGCAGCCAAGAAGGTCAGGTTAGCAATCAGCCCCAGCATTTT. Its protein product is CASSQEGQVSNQPQHF.